The subject of this entry is one T cell receptor beta chain. The specificity of this receptor is unknown. One base away there is no much larger clone; base qualities are not given. Using the deep immunoSEQ assay, TCR CDR3 regions were amplified from genomic DNA by multiplex PCR. For each cell subset, the extracted genomic DNA was distributed evenly across all wells of several immunoSEQ 96-well plates, and each plate served as one replicate. For sorted subsets, around 200 ng genomic DNA, equal to some 30,000 T cell genomes, was loaded into each replicate PCR. The purified libraries were quantified using a Qubit 3.0 fluorometer, sized with a Bioanalyzer 2100, and then quantified again using the KAPA Library Quantification kit. A separate single-read 150-cycle Illumina NextSeq 550 flow cell was used to sequence each immunoSEQ 96-well plate. From the authors' description of their analysis: Because the immunoSEQ output held only junctional sequences and lacked quality scores, the filtering could not match the filtering applied to full-length reads. To assign V/J genes and CDR3, sequences were annotated against IMGT germline references using PyIR, a Python wrapper for IgBLAST v1.9. Reads were filtered out if the reads had weak V/J assignments (E-value above 1e-6), no CDR3, stop codons, out-of-frame junctions, or ambiguous translated residues. V3J clonotypes were defined as sequences sharing an identical inferred V gene, J gene, and CDR3 amino acid sequence. The percentage overlap between two repertoires was calculated by dividing the number of shared unique clonotypes by the size of the smaller repertoire. RTK rarefaction, the Chao1 estimator, and Recon v2.1 estimates of unobserved clonotypes were used to assess repertoire richness. OLGA was used to compute generation probabilities for all TCRbeta clonotypes that the gDNA method yielded from a few donors. TCRdb holds this immuneACCESS table with in-frame rearrangements only. Some clones are missing; in checked studies, unresolved V genes explain under half, and the rest has no known cause. Clone size and V and J calls were adopted from that table, with D and trimming inferred from the DNA. Counted in this sample were around 340,000 clones; over 70% of them appeared once. The leading ten clones occupy 8% to 13% of the sample.

This sample is part of a study of shared clonotypes between healthy human individuals (dated by TCRdb to about 2020). For the wider study: A few men and two women, aged 18 to 49 years, made up the cohort. For each donor, three plates each were used for CD4 naive and CD4 memory, two plates were used for CD8 naive, and one plate was used for CD8 memory. The study deeply sequenced blood TCR repertoires of five healthy adults to estimate repertoire size and the extent of clonotype sharing between individuals. Leukapheresis yielded between about 0.94 and 9 billion PBMCs per donor. To increase sequencing depth and limit assay-specific biases, TCR repertoire library preparation and sequencing were carried out by different laboratories using diverse techniques. The research as a whole found: Sampling was limited to blood, and TCR repertoires in tissue likely differ from TCR repertoires in blood. Pairwise subsampling led to the expectation that sequencing depth would affect the degree of clonotype sharing among donors. Higher generation probabilities were observed for clonotypes shared by all four sorted-subset donors than for non-shared clonotypes. When several donors were compared, the shared fraction of clonotypes was about 5% for naive CD4, around 3.6% for naive CD8, about 2.4% for memory CD4, and 0.4% for memory CD8. Naive subsets generally had larger estimated clonotype richness than memory subsets did. Incomplete sequencing was indicated by rarefaction of sorted-subset datasets, despite the large sequencing depth. The genetic and exposure-history diversity represented was limited by the small number of donors.

Donors were healthy HIV-negative adults with no recently reported acute infections or vaccinations. Only Caucasian adults living in Nashville, Tennessee, USA were represented among the donors. CD4+ T cells were enriched through magnetic negative selection, after which naive cells were positively selected on CD45RA and the remaining negative fraction served as the memory subset. Blood was collected by leukapheresis, and PBMCs were isolated by Ficoll-Histopaque density gradient centrifugation and then cryopreserved in liquid nitrogen vapor phase. Analytical flow cytometry was used to check the purity and quantity of every magnetically sorted T cell population. Genomic DNA was isolated from each sorted fraction and quantified by UV absorbance on a Nanodrop 2000c. Ends trimmed: V by 8 bases, J by 5 bases; bases unmatched to a gene: 5. Sequences MDHEN (CDR1) and SYDVKM (CDR2) are obtained from the germline V gene. CDR3 length: 13 amino acids, cysteine to phenylalanine. This entry keeps only the CDR3 DNA: 39 bases, framed from base 1.

Recombination linked TRBV28 to TRBJ2-5, with 10 middle bases fitting TRBD1. Material for sequencing was memory CD4+ T cells sorted from blood. The sample's cell subset or site label, decoded: CD45RA-negative fraction. The source of this sequence is a man aged 25-40 years in good health. The DNA sequence is given as TGTGCCAGCCGGACAGGGGGGGTGGAGACCCAGTACTTC. It is translated as CASRTGGVETQYF.